A single sample is the source of the 19 T cell receptor beta chains below, sequenced in a study of glioma-infiltrating T cells. Using RNA template, CDR3s of TCR alpha and beta were amplified with iRepertoire arm-PCR. Using its own MiXCR run on the multiplex PCR reads, TCRdb lists one record per CDR3 protein. The sample lists about 130,000 distinct CDR3 sequences, about 23% occurring once. Sample: glioma tissue, nonneoplastic brain tissue, or PBMCs (not recorded which). These receptor sequences come from a human donor with low-grade glioma or glioblastoma, undergoing nonglioma brain surgery, or in good health (not recorded which).

The V and J genes are TRBV30 and TRBJ2-5, with a tentative D call TRBD2 (5 bases). Trimming cost V 1 base and J 3 bases, with 9 bases left between them. The CDR3 has 13 residues. In germline, CDR1 is GTSNPN, CDR2 SVGIG (reference sequence). CDR3 DNA: TGTGCCTGGAGTGCAAGAGGGAAAGAGACCCAGTACTTC. Encoded protein: CAWSARGKETQYF.

Note on this clonotype: This CDR3 fails to terminate in the conserved phenylalanine or tryptophan, so it likely reflects a read error. The chain uses TRBV29-1 and TRBJ2-1, with TRBD2 matching over 9 bases. J gave up 12 bases and V 7 bases, and 4 bases lay outside the gene matches. Germline-derived CDR1 and CDR2 are SQVTM and ANQGSEA. CDR3 length equals 10 residues. CDR3 sequence: CSAILAGQFL. In DNA, the CDR3 is TGCAGCGCCATACTAGCGGGGCAGTTCCTC.

This clonotype appeared many times. This may be a read error, as it is one base from a much larger clone. The chain employs TRBV6-1 and TRBJ1-1, with a possible D match to TRBD1 (6 bases). CDR1 and CDR2 (germline): MNHNS, SASEGT. The CDR3 totals 14 residues. V lost 6 bases, J lost 0 bases, and 11 bases lay in between. The CDR3 coding sequence is TGTGCCAGCAGCACAGGGTTGATGAACACTGAAGCTTTCTTT. It translates to CASSTGLMNTEAFF.

This clonotype was detected many times. This chain uses TRBV6-6 with TRBJ1-2; D remains ambiguous. With 0 bases removed from V and 0 bases from J, the gap between germline ends came to 14 bases. In germline, CDR1 is MNHNY, CDR2 SVGAGI (reference sequence). The CDR3 totals 17 residues. The CDR3 reads CASSYSFSGVSNYGYTF. CDR3 bases: TGTGCCAGCAGTTACTCATTCAGTGGGGTTTCTAACTATGGCTACACCTTC.

Many counts were recorded for this clonotype. V usage is TRBV6-2 or TRBV6-3 and J usage is TRBJ1-1; no reliable D call. This CDR3 is 13 amino acids long. The V end lost 2 bases, the J end lost 4 bases, and 8 bases lay between the germline ends. The germline V gene has CDR1 MNHEY and CDR2 SVGEGT. CDR3 coding DNA: TGTGCCAGCAGTTACAGAGGGCCCACTGAAGCTTTCTTT. It translates to CASSYRGPTEAFF.

The CDR3 region is CASSHPGTGGSYTF. The DNA of the CDR3 is TGTGCCAGCAGCCATCCCGGGACAGGGGGCAGCTACACCTTC. The chain links TRBV4-2 to TRBJ1-2, with 12 nucleotides matching TRBD1. The CDR3 has 14 residues. The germline CDR1 and CDR2 sequences are LGHNA and YNFKEQ. J gave up 9 bases and V 3 bases, and 5 bases lay outside the gene matches.

In its sample, this clonotype was seen a few times. The V and J genes are TRBV12-3 or TRBV12-4 and TRBJ2-1; D remains ambiguous. The CDR3 spans 13 residues. The V end lost 4 bases, the J end lost 7 bases, and 11 bases lay between the germline ends. This CDR3 is CASSSPPHNEQFF. CDR3 coding DNA: TGTGCCAGCAGTTCCCCACCGCATAATGAGCAGTTCTTC.

The CDR3 DNA is TGTGCCAGCTCACCAGTGAGAACGGGAGGGAATGAGCAGTTCTTC. This translates into CASSPVRTGGNEQFF. This chain uses TRBV18 with TRBJ2-1, with 8 bases that match TRBD2. V was pared by 2 bases and J by 7 bases, with 7 bases of the junction left unmatched. The CDR3 covers 15 residues. CDR1 and CDR2 (germline): KGHSH, LQKENI.

The J gene is TRBJ2-1, the V gene TRBV12-3 or TRBV12-4; 7 bases are a match to TRBD1. There are 14 residues in the CDR3. J lost 7 bases, V lost 2 bases, and 5 bases had no gene match. CDR3 sequence: CASSLRNRGNEQFF. As DNA, the CDR3 is TGTGCCAGCAGTTTAAGAAACAGGGGTAATGAGCAGTTCTTC.

Turning to this clonotype: An end of the junction differs from the germline gene, which may be a read error. J is TRBJ2-7 and V is TRBV4-3, with 7 nucleotides matching TRBD1. The CDR3 has 16 residues. Germline V gives CDR1 LGHNA, CDR2 YSLEER. CDR3 residues: CASSQDHRGWTYERYF. Here the CDR3 DNA reads TGCGCCAGCAGCCAAGACCACAGGGGATGGACCTACGAGCGGTACTTC.

This clonotype was found many times. This chain connects TRBV6-1 to TRBJ2-1, with 10 bases aligning to TRBD2. The germline V gene encodes CDR1 MNHNS and CDR2 SASEGT. Trimming took 6 bases from V and 3 from J; bases not matched to a gene: 5. This CDR3 is built from 15 residues. The CDR3 DNA sequence: TGTGCCAGCAGCCACTTAGCGGGAGGCTACAATGAGCAGTTCTTC. It encodes CASSHLAGGYNEQFF.

This clonotype was seen at least ten times. This chain uses TRBV5-1 with TRBJ1-1; 9 bases align to TRBD1. Germline CDR1 SGHRS, CDR2 YFSETQ. Unmatched junction bases numbered 1, after V lost 4 bases and J lost 0 bases. This CDR3 has 14 amino acids. This CDR3 reads CASSRDRVNTEAFF. CDR3 DNA: TGCGCCAGCAGCAGGGACAGGGTGAACACTGAAGCTTTCTTT.

This clonotype occurred a few times. J is TRBJ1-4 and V is TRBV2; perhaps TRBD1 as D (5 bases). Germline loops: CDR1 SNHLY, CDR2 FYNNEI. V was pared by 6 bases and J by 5 bases, with 13 bases between. The CDR3 length is 14 residues. As DNA, the CDR3 is TGTGCCAGCAGGGTGCTGGGGGGAAATGAAAAACTGTTTTTT. This translates into CASRVLGGNEKLFF.

Turning to this clonotype: Possible read error: a much larger clone is one base away. The V call is TRBV11-2, the J call TRBJ2-7, with D perhaps matching TRBD1 or TRBD2 (5 bases each). CDR1 and CDR2 (germline): SGHAT, FQNNGV. There are 17 residues in the CDR3. The V end lost 5 bases, the J end lost 5 bases, and 25 bases lay between the germline ends. In DNA form, the CDR3 reads TGTGCCAGCAGCCAGAGGGGCTACAAGTGGGAGTCGGACGAGCAGTACTTC. Amino acid sequence: CASSQRGYKWESDEQYF.

This clonotype has more than one count but fewer than ten. The rearrangement uses TRBV12-3 or TRBV12-4 and TRBJ1-5; TRBD1 aligns across 7 bases. The CDR3 totals 15 residues. V lost 3 bases to trimming and J lost 6 bases; unmatched junction nucleotides: 8. The DNA of the CDR3 is TGTGCCAGCAGTTTTGCCGACCGGGACAGTCAGCCCCAGCATTTT. It encodes CASSFADRDSQPQHF.

This clonotype has ten or more counts. The rearrangement links TRBV20-1 to TRBJ2-1, with D possibly matching TRBD1 (7 bases). Germline CDR1 reads DFQATT; CDR2 reads SNEGSKA (reference sequence). V dropped 6 bases and J dropped 6 bases, with 15 bases sitting between them. The CDR3 contains 13 residues. The CDR3: CSARQGGFNEQFF. For the CDR3, the DNA is TGCAGTGCCCGCCAGGGGGGATTCAATGAGCAGTTCTTC.

This clonotype was recorded many times. The chain has TRBV15 and TRBJ2-2; D is possibly TRBD2 (6 bases). The germline V gene encodes CDR1 LNHNV and CDR2 YYDKDF (reference sequence). V lost 0 bases and J lost 5, with 13 bases in between. The CDR3 totals 16 residues. The CDR3 DNA follows: TGTGCCACCAGCAGAGAGATGGGGGGAGTTACCGGGGAGCTGTTTTTT. Its translation is CATSREMGGVTGELFF.

Remarks on this clonotype: With a much larger clone just one base away, this may be a read error. The final CDR3 position lacks the conserved phenylalanine or tryptophan, pointing to a likely read error. The chain carries TRBV4-1 and TRBJ1-5, with 7 positions matching TRBD1. CDR1 and CDR2 (germline): MGHRA, YSYEKL. CDR3 length: 15 amino acids. After removal of 6 bases from V and 3 bases from J, the junction contained 8 bases not matched to a gene. The CDR3 reads CASSYTGTVNQPQHL. Here the CDR3 DNA reads TGCGCCAGCAGTTACACCGGGACAGTCAATCAGCCCCAGCATCTT.

This clonotype is large in the sample. This sequence joins TRBV6-2 or TRBV6-3 and TRBJ2-1; TRBD2 agrees at 7 bases. Germline CDR1 reads MNHEY; CDR2 reads SVGEGT. The CDR3 is 16 amino acids. V trimming: 3 bases; J trimming: 4 bases; junction bases outside the gene matches: 9. This CDR3 reads CASSYLAGVKYNEQFF. Written as DNA, the CDR3 is TGTGCCAGCAGTTATCTGGCGGGAGTGAAATACAATGAGCAGTTCTTC.